Each of the 21 T cell receptor beta chains below was sequenced from the same sample in a study of cytomegalovirus exposure and HLA in healthy donors. The PCR had 60 Vbeta and 13 Jbeta primers. Clones were sequenced by immunoSEQ multiplex PCR, and TCRdb holds only the in-frame ones, with some missing. The sample shows about 240,000 clones, 81% of them seen only once. Sequencing was done on a sample of PBMCs. These receptors were collected from a woman aged 55-70 years in good health and CMV-seropositive.

The table lists this clone with a few counts. V and J are TRBV5-1 and TRBJ2-6; 8 bases agree with TRBD1. CDR1 is SGHRS, CDR2 YFSETQ, per germline. This CDR3 is 18 amino acids long. V shed 3 bases, J shed 0 bases, and the junction held 8 bases outside the gene matches. The CDR3 loop is CASSYRQGPLSGANVLTF. The CDR3, as DNA: TGCGCCAGCAGCTATCGACAGGGGCCCCTCTCTGGGGCCAACGTCCTGACTTTC. The complete variable domain, with remaining parts taken from reference TRBV5-1 and TRBJ2-6, reads KAGVTQTPRYLIKTRGQQVTLSCSPISGHRSVSWYQQTPGQGLQFLFEYFSETQRNKGNFPGRFSGRQFSNSRSEMNVSTLELGDSALYLCASSYRQGPLSGANVLTFGAGSRLTVL.

This chain links TRBV5-4 with TRBJ2-3; 9 bases are a match to TRBD2. The CDR3 consists of 17 residues. V trimming: 7 bases; J trimming: 2 bases; junction bases outside the gene matches: 14. Germline-derived CDR1 and CDR2 are SGHNT and YYREEE (reference sequence). CDR3 in amino acids: CASFQALAGVPTDTQYF. The DNA for the CDR3 is TGTGCCAGCTTCCAGGCGTTAGCGGGAGTTCCCACAGATACGCAGTATTTT.

In DNA form, the CDR3 reads TGTGCCAGCAGTGCGGGACTAGCGGGAGTGGGCCACGAGCAGTACTTC. As protein: CASSAGLAGVGHEQYF. The chain carries TRBV2 and TRBJ2-7; the match to TRBD2 covers 14 bases. This CDR3 comprises 16 residues. Trimming cost V 4 bases and J 5 bases; bases outside gene matches: 7. Germline CDR1 SNHLY, CDR2 FYNNEI.

The genes are TRBV6-5 and TRBJ1-1; D might be TRBD1 (6 bases). The length of the CDR3 is 16 residues. Germline V gene sequence: CDR1 MNHEY, CDR2 SVGAGI. V was shortened by 2 bases and J by 0 bases, with 13 bases between the two germline ends. The CDR3 nucleotides are TGTGCCAGCAGTTACGCCCAGACAGGAATGAACACTGAAGCTTTCTTT. Its translation is CASSYAQTGMNTEAFF.

The V gene is TRBV2, the J gene TRBJ2-2; 9 bases are shared with TRBD1. This CDR3 region has 13 residues. Germline assignment: CDR1 SNHLY and CDR2 FYNNEI. Trimming cost V 11 bases and J 6 bases; bases outside gene matches: 7. The CDR3 nucleotides read TGTGCCGGAGGACAGGGGAGCGCCGGGGAGCTGTTTTTT. Translation: CAGGQGSAGELFF.

The genes are TRBV30 and TRBJ1-2; D call uncertain. The germline CDR1 and CDR2 sequences are GTSNPN and SVGIG (reference sequence). V dropped 1 base and J dropped 6 bases, with 12 bases sitting between them. The CDR3 runs to 13 residues. The DNA of the CDR3 is TGTGCCTGGAGTGCCCCGCCGGTTAATGGCTACACCTTC. Amino acid sequence: CAWSAPPVNGYTF.

The chain has TRBV29-1 and TRBJ1-1; 7 nucleotides align to TRBD1. The CDR3 has 11 amino acids. CDR1 is SQVTM, CDR2 ANQGSEA, per germline. The V gene end was trimmed by 7 bases and the J gene end by 6 bases; junction bases not matched to a gene: 5. CDR3 DNA sequence: TGCAGCGCCCTACAGGGGTCTGAAGCTTTCTTT. Its protein is CSALQGSEAFF. Filled out from reference TRBV29-1 and TRBJ1-1, the complete variable domain reads SAVISQKPSRDICQRGTSLTIQCQVDSQVTMMFWYRQQPGQSLTLIATANQGSEATYESGFVIDKFPISRPNLTFSTLTVSNMSPEDSSIYLCSALQGSEAFFGQGTRLTVV.

The chain joins TRBV7-8 to TRBJ2-7, with a possible D match to TRBD2 (6 bases). Germline V gives CDR1 SGHVS, CDR2 FQNEAQ. Trimming took 1 base from V and 0 from J, leaving 16 bases between them. This CDR3 comprises 17 residues. CDR3 sequence (DNA): TGTGCCAGCAGCTTAGTTCCGGCGGGATCCTCCTCCTACGAGCAGTACTTC. Encoded protein: CASSLVPAGSSSYEQYF. The full variable domain, with the rest looked up from reference TRBV7-8 and TRBJ2-7, is GAGVSQSPRYKVAKRGQDVALRCDPISGHVSLFWYQQALGQGPEFLTYFQNEAQLDKSGLPSDRFFAERPEGSVSTLKIQRTQQEDSAVYLCASSLVPAGSSSYEQYFGPGTRLTVT.

This chain links TRBV5-1 with TRBJ2-1, with 13 bases that match TRBD2. This CDR3 has 15 amino acids. Trimming took 4 bases from V and 8 from J; bases not matched to a gene: 6. The germline gives CDR1 SGHRS, CDR2 YFSETQ. DNA for the CDR3: TGCGCCAGCAGCAGACTAGCGGGAGGTCGGGATGAGCAGTTCTTC. This encodes CASSRLAGGRDEQFF.

The chain carries TRBV27 and TRBJ2-7; 9 positions match TRBD1. This CDR3 is 15 amino acids long. The germline CDR1 and CDR2 sequences are MNHEY and SMNVEV (reference sequence). V shed 4 bases and J 2 bases; nucleotides not matched to a gene: 6. The CDR3 sequence is CASSSLTGGAYEQYF. The DNA of the CDR3 is TGTGCCAGCAGTTCCCTCACAGGGGGCGCCTACGAGCAGTACTTC.

The V call is TRBV30, the J call TRBJ2-7; 9 bases match TRBD1. This CDR3 has 15 amino acids. J gave up 3 bases and V 0 bases, and 6 bases lay outside the gene matches. Germline-derived CDR1 and CDR2 are GTSNPN and SVGIG (reference sequence). The CDR3 protein is CAWSVYGDRDYEQYF. CDR3 DNA sequence: TGTGCCTGGAGTGTTTATGGGGACAGGGACTACGAGCAGTACTTC.

The rearrangement links TRBV5-5 to TRBJ1-5; D is uncertain. The V gene lost 0 bases and the J gene lost 3 bases, with 10 bases spanning the gap. CDR3 size: 15 residues. Per the germline V gene, CDR1 is SGHKS and CDR2 is YYEKEE (reference sequence). The CDR3 here is CASSLERRPNQPQHF. Here the CDR3 DNA reads TGTGCCAGCAGCTTGGAGAGGAGGCCCAATCAGCCCCAGCATTTT. Full variable domain (missing parts from reference TRBV5-5 and TRBJ1-5): DAGVTQSPTHLIKTRGQQVTLRCSPISGHKSVSWYQQVLGQGPQFIFQYYEKEERGRGNFPDRFSARQFPNYSSELNVNALLLGDSALYLCASSLERRPNQPQHFGDGTRLSIL.

V usage is TRBV18 and J usage is TRBJ1-4; 8 nucleotides agree with TRBD1. Germline V lookup: CDR1 KGHSH, CDR2 LQKENI. Trimming removed 5 bases from V and 1 base from J; junction bases left unmatched: 6. The CDR3 is made up of 16 amino acids. The CDR3 spells CASSSGQGGTNEKLFF. In DNA form, the CDR3 reads TGTGCCAGCTCATCTGGACAGGGTGGAACTAATGAAAAACTGTTTTTT.

The chain combines TRBV7-9 with TRBJ2-2, with D perhaps TRBD2 (6 bases). V was trimmed by 1 base and J by 5 bases, leaving 11 bases between them. This CDR3 spans 15 amino acids. CDR1 is SEHNR, CDR2 FQNEAQ, per germline (reference sequence). CDR3 sequence (DNA): TGTGCCAGCAGCTTAGATACGGGAGTAACCGGGGAGCTGTTTTTT. It is translated as CASSLDTGVTGELFF. The variable domain in full, completed from reference TRBV7-9 and TRBJ2-2, reads DTGVSQNPRHKITKRGQNVTFRCDPISEHNRLYWYRQTLGQGPEFLTYFQNEAQLEKSRLLSDRFSAERPKGSFSTLEIQRTEQGDSAMYLCASSLDTGVTGELFFGEGSRLTVL.

This chain joins TRBV19 and TRBJ2-1; 9 bases are a match to TRBD1. CDR3 length equals 16 residues. V was clipped by 2 bases and J by 1 base; unmatched bases: 3. The germline CDR1 and CDR2 sequences are LNHDA and SQIVND (reference sequence). The CDR3 DNA reads TGTGCCAGTAGTATACTACAGGGGGCTTCCTACAATGAGCAGTTCTTC. Translated: CASSILQGASYNEQFF. Complete variable domain (other parts from reference TRBV19 and TRBJ2-1): DGGITQSPKYLFRKEGQNVTLSCEQNLNHDAMYWYRQDPGQGLRLIYYSQIVNDFQKGDIAEGYSVSREKKESFPLTVTSAQKNPTAFYLCASSILQGASYNEQFFGPGTRLTVL.

DNA for the CDR3: TGTGCCAGTAGTCACATTCTAGGAGGGACTGAAGCTTTCTTT. Amino acids: CASSHILGGTEAFF. The chain uses TRBV19 and TRBJ1-1; unclear D gene. V was trimmed by 5 bases and J by 5 bases, leaving 15 bases between them. The CDR3 extends over 14 amino acids. Germline V lookup: CDR1 LNHDA, CDR2 SQIVND (reference sequence).

The chain employs TRBV7-9 and TRBJ2-1, with TRBD1 matching 7 bases. CDR1 is SEHNR and CDR2 is FQNEAQ in the germline V gene (reference sequence). The trim removed 1 base at V and 7 bases at J, leaving 1 base unmatched. This CDR3 region has 13 residues. The CDR3 sequence is CASSLVTGNEQFF. The CDR3, as DNA: TGTGCCAGCAGCTTAGTGACAGGGAATGAGCAGTTCTTC.

As regards this clone: At one of its ends the junction is not consistent with the germline gene, which may arise from a read error. This rearrangement joins TRBV7-7 to TRBJ2-7; 13 bases are shared with TRBD2. The CDR3 totals 15 residues. Germline CDR1 and CDR2: SSHAT and FNYEAQ (reference sequence). CDR3 loop: CASSPRTSGSYEQYF. CDR3 nucleotides: TGTGCTAGCAGCCCTCGGACTAGCGGGAGTTACGAGCAGTACTTC.

The V and J genes are TRBV29-1 and TRBJ2-1, with D possibly matching TRBD1 (5 bases). In germline, CDR1 is SQVTM, CDR2 ANQGSEA. Trimming removed 6 bases from V and 9 bases from J, with 12 bases in between. CDR3 length: 11 residues. The CDR3 nucleotides read TGCAGCGTGGGTAGGGGCGGTGAGCAGTTCTTC. Translated, it gives CSVGRGGEQFF.

Here the CDR3 DNA reads TGTGCCAGTAGCCCGACAGGGATCGGCTATGGCTACACCTTC. It translates to CASSPTGIGYGYTF. The chain employs TRBV19 and TRBJ1-2; 7 positions agree with TRBD1. The CDR3 has 14 residues. Germline V lookup: CDR1 LNHDA, CDR2 SQIVND (reference sequence). Trimming removed 6 bases from V and 4 bases from J; junction bases left unmatched: 8.

The table lists this clone with a count of one. The chain combines TRBV29-1 with TRBJ1-4; D is ambiguous. V lost 6 bases to trimming and J lost 3 bases, with 17 bases between them. From germline, CDR1 is SQVTM and CDR2 ANQGSEA. This CDR3 has 15 amino acids. In DNA form, the CDR3 reads TGCAGCGTGATAGTCGGGATGGCGGCTAATGAAAAACTGTTTTTT. Translation gives CSVIVGMAANEKLFF. The whole variable domain, remainder taken from reference TRBV29-1 and TRBJ1-4, is SAVISQKPSRDICQRGTSLTIQCQVDSQVTMMFWYRQQPGQSLTLIATANQGSEATYESGFVIDKFPISRPNLTFSTLTVSNMSPEDSSIYLCSVIVGMAANEKLFFGSGTQLSVL.